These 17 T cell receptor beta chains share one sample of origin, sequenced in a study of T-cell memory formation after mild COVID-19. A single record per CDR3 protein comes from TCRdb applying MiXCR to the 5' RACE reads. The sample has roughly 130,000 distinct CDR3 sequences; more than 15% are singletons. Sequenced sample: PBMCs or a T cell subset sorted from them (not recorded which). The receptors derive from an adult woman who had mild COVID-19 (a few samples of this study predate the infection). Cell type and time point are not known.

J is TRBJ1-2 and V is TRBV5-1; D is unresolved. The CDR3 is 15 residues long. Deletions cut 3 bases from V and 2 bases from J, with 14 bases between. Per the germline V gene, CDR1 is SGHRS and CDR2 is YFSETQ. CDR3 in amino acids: CASSSVTSRNYGYTF. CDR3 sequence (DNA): TGCGCCAGCAGCTCCGTGACAAGCCGAAACTATGGCTACACCTTC.

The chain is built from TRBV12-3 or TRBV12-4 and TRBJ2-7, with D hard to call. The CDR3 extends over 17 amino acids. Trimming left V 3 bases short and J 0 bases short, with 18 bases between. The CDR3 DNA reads TGTGCCAGCAGTTTCCAGGTTCCCCCAAGGGTCTCCTACGAGCAGTACTTC. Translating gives CASSFQVPPRVSYEQYF.

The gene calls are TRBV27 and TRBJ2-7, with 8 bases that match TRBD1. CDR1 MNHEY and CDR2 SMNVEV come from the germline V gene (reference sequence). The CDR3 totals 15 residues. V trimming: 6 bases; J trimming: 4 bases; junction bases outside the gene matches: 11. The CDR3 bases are TGTGCCAGCAGGTCGGGGGCAGGGGGCTGGTACGAGCAGTACTTC. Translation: CASRSGAGGWYEQYF.

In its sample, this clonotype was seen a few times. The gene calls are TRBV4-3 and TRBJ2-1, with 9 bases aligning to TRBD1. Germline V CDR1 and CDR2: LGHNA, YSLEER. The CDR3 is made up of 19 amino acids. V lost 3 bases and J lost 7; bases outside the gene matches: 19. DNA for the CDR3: TGCGCCAGCAGCCAGTATTATCCCCCCGGGACAGGGTCCCCGAATGAGCAGTTCTTC. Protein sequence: CASSQYYPPGTGSPNEQFF.

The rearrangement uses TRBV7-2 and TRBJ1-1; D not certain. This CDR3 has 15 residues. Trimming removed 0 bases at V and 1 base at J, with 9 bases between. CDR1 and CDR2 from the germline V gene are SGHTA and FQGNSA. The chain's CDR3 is CASSLAANQNTEAFF. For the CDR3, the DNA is TGTGCCAGCAGCTTAGCAGCGAATCAGAACACTGAAGCTTTCTTT.

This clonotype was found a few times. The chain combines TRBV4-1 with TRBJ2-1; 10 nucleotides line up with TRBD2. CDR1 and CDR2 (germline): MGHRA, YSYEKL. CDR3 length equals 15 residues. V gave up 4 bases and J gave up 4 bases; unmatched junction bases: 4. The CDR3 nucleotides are TGCGCCAGCAGCCTACTAGCGGGACAATACAATGAGCAGTTCTTC. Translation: CASSLLAGQYNEQFF.

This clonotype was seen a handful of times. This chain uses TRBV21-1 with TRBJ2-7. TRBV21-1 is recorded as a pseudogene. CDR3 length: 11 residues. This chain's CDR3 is CASGPRHEQYF. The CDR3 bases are TGTGCCAGCGGTCCTCGCCACGAGCAGTACTTC.

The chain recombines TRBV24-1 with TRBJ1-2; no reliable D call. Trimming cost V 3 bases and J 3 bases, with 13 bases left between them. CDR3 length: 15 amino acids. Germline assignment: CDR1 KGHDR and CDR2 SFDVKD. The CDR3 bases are TGTGCCACCAGTGATCCCTATCGGGGATACTATGGCTACACCTTC. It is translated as CATSDPYRGYYGYTF.

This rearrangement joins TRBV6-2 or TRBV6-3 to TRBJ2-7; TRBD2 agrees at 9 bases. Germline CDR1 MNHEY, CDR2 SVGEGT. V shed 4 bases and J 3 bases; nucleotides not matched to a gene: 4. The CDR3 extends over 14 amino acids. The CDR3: CASSSSGRYYEQYF. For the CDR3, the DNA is TGTGCCAGCAGTTCCAGCGGGAGGTACTACGAGCAGTACTTC.

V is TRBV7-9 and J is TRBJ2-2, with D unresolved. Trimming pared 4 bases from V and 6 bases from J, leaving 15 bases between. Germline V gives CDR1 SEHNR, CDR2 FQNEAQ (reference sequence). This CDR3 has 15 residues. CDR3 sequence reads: CASSSGSIGAGELFF. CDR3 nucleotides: TGTGCCAGCAGCTCCGGATCAATTGGGGCCGGGGAGCTGTTTTTT.

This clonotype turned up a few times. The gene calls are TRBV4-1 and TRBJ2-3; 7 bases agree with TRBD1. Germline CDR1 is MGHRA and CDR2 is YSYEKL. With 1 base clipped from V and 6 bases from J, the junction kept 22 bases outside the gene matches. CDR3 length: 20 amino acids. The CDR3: CASSQGNVPGQRPIRDTQYF. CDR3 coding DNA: TGCGCCAGCAGCCAAGGAAACGTCCCGGGACAGCGGCCAATAAGGGATACGCAGTATTTT.

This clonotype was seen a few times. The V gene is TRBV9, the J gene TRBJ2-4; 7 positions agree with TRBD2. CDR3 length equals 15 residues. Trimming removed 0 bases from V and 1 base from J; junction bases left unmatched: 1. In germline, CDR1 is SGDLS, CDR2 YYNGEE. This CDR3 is CASSVGSGAKNIQYF. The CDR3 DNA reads TGTGCCAGCAGCGTAGGTAGCGGGGCCAAAAACATTCAGTACTTC.

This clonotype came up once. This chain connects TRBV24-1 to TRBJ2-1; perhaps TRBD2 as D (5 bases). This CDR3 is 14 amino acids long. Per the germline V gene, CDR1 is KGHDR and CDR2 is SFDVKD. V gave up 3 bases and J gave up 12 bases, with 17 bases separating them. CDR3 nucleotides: TGTGCCACCAGTGATCCCCATACAGACCGGGGGCAGTTCTTC. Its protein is CATSDPHTDRGQFF.

The CDR3 reads CATSQGAKSEQFF. CDR3 bases: TGTGCCACCTCGCAGGGGGCGAAGTCTGAGCAGTTCTTC. This rearrangement joins TRBV24-1 to TRBJ2-1, with 8 bases aligning to TRBD1. Germline trimming cut 9 bases from V and 9 bases from J; bases unmatched to any gene: 9. This CDR3 region has 13 residues. Germline lookup yields CDR1 KGHDR and CDR2 SFDVKD.

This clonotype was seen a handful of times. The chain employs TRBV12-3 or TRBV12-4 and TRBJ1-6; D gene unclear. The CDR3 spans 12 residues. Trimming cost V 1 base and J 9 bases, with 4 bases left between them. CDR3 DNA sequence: TGTGCCAGCAGTTTAGACACTTCACCCCTCCACTTT. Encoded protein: CASSLDTSPLHF.

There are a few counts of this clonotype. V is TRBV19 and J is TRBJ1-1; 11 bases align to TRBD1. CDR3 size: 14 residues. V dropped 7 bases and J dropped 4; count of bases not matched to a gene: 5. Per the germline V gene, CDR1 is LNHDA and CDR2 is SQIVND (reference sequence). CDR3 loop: CASTLGQGATEAFF. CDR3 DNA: TGTGCCAGTACCCTCGGACAGGGGGCCACTGAAGCTTTCTTT.

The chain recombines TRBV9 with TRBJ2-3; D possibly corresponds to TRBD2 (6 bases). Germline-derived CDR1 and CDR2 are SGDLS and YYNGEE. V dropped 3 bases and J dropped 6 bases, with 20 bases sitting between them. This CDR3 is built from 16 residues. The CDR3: CASSARDSGLSDTQYF. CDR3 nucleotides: TGTGCCAGCAGCGCCCGGGACTCGGGTTTGTCTGATACGCAGTATTTT.